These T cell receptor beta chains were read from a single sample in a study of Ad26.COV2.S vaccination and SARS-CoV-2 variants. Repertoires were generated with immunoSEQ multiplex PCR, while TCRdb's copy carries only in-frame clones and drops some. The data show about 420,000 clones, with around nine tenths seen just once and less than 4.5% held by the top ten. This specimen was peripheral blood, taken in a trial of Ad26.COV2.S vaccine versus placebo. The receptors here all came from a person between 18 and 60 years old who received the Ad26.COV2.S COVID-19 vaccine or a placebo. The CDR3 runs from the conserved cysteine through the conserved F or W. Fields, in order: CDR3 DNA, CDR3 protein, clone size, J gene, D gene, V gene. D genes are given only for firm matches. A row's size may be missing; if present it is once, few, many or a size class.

CDR3 DNA: TGTGCCACCAGTGATTTAGGTTGGAATGAGCAGTTCTTC
CDR3 protein: CATSDLGWNEQFF
clone size: .
J gene: TRBJ2-1
D gene: .
V gene: TRBV24-1

CDR3 DNA: TGTGCCAGCAGCCCGGACAGGGCAACCACGATGGCTTTCTTT
CDR3 protein: CASSPDRATTMAFF
clone size: .
J gene: TRBJ1-1
D gene: TRBD1
V gene: TRBV2

CDR3 DNA: TGTGCCAGCAGCTTAGGGGGCGGGAGCAATCAGCCCCAGCATTTT
CDR3 protein: CASSLGGGSNQPQHF
clone size: .
J gene: TRBJ1-5
D gene: .
V gene: TRBV11-2

CDR3 DNA: TGCGCCAGCAGCGAAGCACCGGGACAGGGTTTCGGGGAGCTGTTTTTT
CDR3 protein: CASSEAPGQGFGELFF
clone size: few
J gene: TRBJ2-2
D gene: TRBD1
V gene: TRBV5-1

CDR3 DNA: TGCAGCGTCCTCCAACAGGGAGGGTTTAACGAGCAGTACTTC
CDR3 protein: CSVLQQGGFNEQYF
clone size: .
J gene: TRBJ2-7
D gene: .
V gene: TRBV29-1

CDR3 DNA: TGTGCCACCAGCAGCGCTTGGGACAGTTATAATTCACCCCTCCACTTT
CDR3 protein: CATSSAWDSYNSPLHF
clone size: few
J gene: TRBJ1-6
D gene: TRBD1
V gene: TRBV15

CDR3 DNA: TGTGCCAGTAGACTGGACAGGGGGGACAATCAGCCCCAGCATTTT
CDR3 protein: CASRLDRGDNQPQHF
clone size: .
J gene: TRBJ1-5
D gene: TRBD1
V gene: TRBV19

CDR3 DNA: TGTGCCAGCAGCCAGTGGGAGACGAGGGGAGGGACTGAAGCTTTCTTT
CDR3 protein: CASSQWETRGGTEAFF
clone size: .
J gene: TRBJ1-1
D gene: .
V gene: TRBV3-1/TRBV3-2

CDR3 DNA: TGTGCCATCCCGGGTGCTGGGGGATCACCCCTCCACTTT
CDR3 protein: CAIPGAGGSPLHF
clone size: .
J gene: TRBJ1-6
D gene: .
V gene: TRBV28

CDR3 DNA: TGTGCCAGCAGCTTACTCAGGGGGCAAGCTTTCTTT
CDR3 protein: CASSLLRGQAFF
clone size: .
J gene: TRBJ1-1
D gene: TRBD1
V gene: TRBV11-1

CDR3 DNA: TGCAGCGTTGTCCGGGGCGGTGGAAACACCATATATTTT
CDR3 protein: CSVVRGGGNTIYF
clone size: .
J gene: TRBJ1-3
D gene: .
V gene: TRBV29-1

CDR3 DNA: TGTGCCAGTACCTCCGGGACAGGGGGCCGCTATGAGCAGTTCTTC
CDR3 protein: CASTSGTGGRYEQFF
clone size: .
J gene: TRBJ2-1
D gene: TRBD1
V gene: TRBV19

CDR3 DNA: TGTGCCAGCAACCGGGTATTTTCAACCGGGGAGCTGTTTTTT
CDR3 protein: CASNRVFSTGELFF
clone size: .
J gene: TRBJ2-2
D gene: .
V gene: TRBV28

CDR3 DNA: TGTGCCACCGGGGGGGGCCCCTACGAGCAGTACTTC
CDR3 protein: CATGGGPYEQYF
clone size: .
J gene: TRBJ2-7
D gene: .
V gene: TRBV15

CDR3 DNA: TGTGCCAGCAGCACCGACAGGGGGCGCTTACCGAAACAAGAGACCCAGTACTTC
CDR3 protein: CASSTDRGRLPKQETQYF
clone size: .
J gene: TRBJ2-5
D gene: TRBD1
V gene: TRBV5-5

CDR3 DNA: TGTGCCAGCAGCCCAACCCTAGCGGGACCTAAAGAGCAGTACTTC
CDR3 protein: CASSPTLAGPKEQYF
clone size: .
J gene: TRBJ2-7
D gene: TRBD2
V gene: TRBV28

CDR3 DNA: TGTGCCAGCAGCTCCATGCGGCAGGGAAGGTCATCCGGGGAGCTGTTTTTT
CDR3 protein: CASSSMRQGRSSGELFF
clone size: .
J gene: TRBJ2-2
D gene: .
V gene: TRBV5-4

CDR3 DNA: TGTGCCAGCAGTTCGGGGGACGGAAATTCACCCCTCCACTTT
CDR3 protein: CASSSGDGNSPLHF
clone size: .
J gene: TRBJ1-6
D gene: .
V gene: TRBV6-6

CDR3 DNA: TGTGCCAGCAGCTTCGACAGGGGCTCCTACAATGAGCAGTTCTTC
CDR3 protein: CASSFDRGSYNEQFF
clone size: few
J gene: TRBJ2-1
D gene: TRBD1
V gene: TRBV5-4

CDR3 DNA: TGTGCCAGCAGCGAGTACAATGAGCAGTTCTTC
CDR3 protein: CASSEYNEQFF
clone size: .
J gene: TRBJ2-1
D gene: .
V gene: TRBV9

CDR3 DNA: TGTGCCAGCAGCTTAGAAGGGGAACAGCCCCAGCATTTT
CDR3 protein: CASSLEGEQPQHF
clone size: once
J gene: TRBJ1-5
D gene: .
V gene: TRBV7-9

CDR3 DNA: TGTGCCAGCAGCAGGGACAGGGAAGAGACCCAGTACTTC
CDR3 protein: CASSRDREETQYF
clone size: .
J gene: TRBJ2-5
D gene: TRBD1
V gene: TRBV6-6

CDR3 DNA: TGTGCCAGCAGTCGACAGGTCTACGAGCAGTACTTC
CDR3 protein: CASSRQVYEQYF
clone size: .
J gene: TRBJ2-7
D gene: .
V gene: TRBV6-2/TRBV6-3

CDR3 DNA: TGTGCCAGCAGTTCCTCCGAGGAGCGGGGGAGCACAGATACGCAGTATTTT
CDR3 protein: CASSSSEERGSTDTQYF
clone size: .
J gene: TRBJ2-3
D gene: TRBD2
V gene: TRBV6-2/TRBV6-3

CDR3 DNA: TGTGCCTGGAGTGTCCAATCGGAGACCCAGTACTTC
CDR3 protein: CAWSVQSETQYF
clone size: .
J gene: TRBJ2-5
D gene: .
V gene: TRBV30

CDR3 DNA: TGTGCCAGCAGCTTCAGCAGCAGTGAGTTCTTC
CDR3 protein: CASSFSSSEFF
clone size: .
J gene: TRBJ2-1
D gene: .
V gene: TRBV5-6

CDR3 DNA: TGTGCCAGCAGCCCGGCGACAGGGTTCGAGCAGTACTTC
CDR3 protein: CASSPATGFEQYF
clone size: many
J gene: TRBJ2-7
D gene: TRBD1
V gene: TRBV6-6

CDR3 DNA: TGTGCCAGCAGTTTTGAGCGGTGGGAGACCCAGTACTTC
CDR3 protein: CASSFERWETQYF
clone size: once
J gene: TRBJ2-5
D gene: .
V gene: TRBV12-3/TRBV12-4

CDR3 DNA: TGTGCCAGCAGCCAAGATCTCGGCAGGGTAGATGGCTACACCTTC
CDR3 protein: CASSQDLGRVDGYTF
clone size: many
J gene: TRBJ1-2
D gene: .
V gene: TRBV3-1/TRBV3-2

CDR3 DNA: TGTGCCAGCAGTGAGGAGGGCTACTCCATAATCACAGATACGCAGTATTTT
CDR3 protein: CASSEEGYSIITDTQYF
clone size: .
J gene: TRBJ2-3
D gene: .
V gene: TRBV6-1

CDR3 DNA: TGTGCCAGCAGCTTAACGAGGGACAATGAGCAGTTCTTC
CDR3 protein: CASSLTRDNEQFF
clone size: .
J gene: TRBJ2-1
D gene: .
V gene: TRBV7-2

CDR3 DNA: TGCGCCAGCAGCTCGCCGGGACAGATAACCTACGAGCAGTACTTC
CDR3 protein: CASSSPGQITYEQYF
clone size: .
J gene: TRBJ2-7
D gene: TRBD1
V gene: TRBV5-1

CDR3 DNA: TGTGCCAGCAGTTATCTAAGGGTGGCCTACAATGAGCAGTTCTTC
CDR3 protein: CASSYLRVAYNEQFF
clone size: .
J gene: TRBJ2-1
D gene: .
V gene: TRBV6-2/TRBV6-3

CDR3 DNA: TGTGCCAGCAGTTACTTACTCGCGCCGGGTGAAAAACTGTTTTTT
CDR3 protein: CASSYLLAPGEKLFF
clone size: .
J gene: TRBJ1-4
D gene: .
V gene: TRBV6-5

CDR3 DNA: TGTGCCAGCAGCTTAGGGGACAGGGGGCTGCCTGGGGCCAACGTCCTGACTTTC
CDR3 protein: CASSLGDRGLPGANVLTF
clone size: .
J gene: TRBJ2-6
D gene: TRBD1
V gene: TRBV7-3

CDR3 DNA: TGTGCCAGCAGCTTAGGAGGCCAGCGGGGGGGCCCGAGCACAGATACGCAGTATTTT
CDR3 protein: CASSLGGQRGGPSTDTQYF
clone size: .
J gene: TRBJ2-3
D gene: TRBD2
V gene: TRBV11-3

CDR3 DNA: TGTGCCACCAGTGATCGTTCGCCTGTGAATGAGCAGTTCTTC
CDR3 protein: CATSDRSPVNEQFF
clone size: .
J gene: TRBJ2-1
D gene: .
V gene: TRBV24-1

CDR3 DNA: TGTGCCAGCTCCATCTTACCCGAAACTAACTATGGCTACACCTTC
CDR3 protein: CASSILPETNYGYTF
clone size: .
J gene: TRBJ1-2
D gene: .
V gene: TRBV18

CDR3 DNA: TGTGCCAGCAGCCTTAGCGGGGGGGCTGGTAATGAGCAGTTCTTC
CDR3 protein: CASSLSGGAGNEQFF
clone size: .
J gene: TRBJ2-1
D gene: TRBD2
V gene: TRBV7-6

CDR3 DNA: TGTGCCAGCAGCTTAGGTGTGGACAGGTTAATTACCGGGGAGCTGTTTTTT
CDR3 protein: CASSLGVDRLITGELFF
clone size: .
J gene: TRBJ2-2
D gene: TRBD1
V gene: TRBV7-3

CDR3 DNA: TGTGCCAGTAGTATAGAAACGTCGACAGGGCGTAATGGCTACACCTTC
CDR3 protein: CASSIETSTGRNGYTF
clone size: .
J gene: TRBJ1-2
D gene: TRBD1
V gene: TRBV19

CDR3 DNA: TGTGCCAGCAGACAGACAGGGGTCTACGAGCAGTACTTC
CDR3 protein: CASRQTGVYEQYF
clone size: few
J gene: TRBJ2-7
D gene: TRBD1
V gene: TRBV28

CDR3 DNA: TGTGCCAGCACCTGGGGACTGATCACAGATACGCAGTATTTT
CDR3 protein: CASTWGLITDTQYF
clone size: .
J gene: TRBJ2-3
D gene: .
V gene: TRBV28

CDR3 DNA: TGTGCCAGCAGCAAAATCCGGGACAGGGGGCAAGAAAAACTGTTTTTT
CDR3 protein: CASSKIRDRGQEKLFF
clone size: .
J gene: TRBJ1-4
D gene: TRBD1
V gene: TRBV5-8

CDR3 DNA: TGTGCCAGCAGTAGACAGGGGCACGGGGAGCAGTACTTC
CDR3 protein: CASSRQGHGEQYF
clone size: few
J gene: TRBJ2-7
D gene: TRBD1
V gene: TRBV28

CDR3 DNA: TGTGCCAGCTCATCGGCTTATCTAGCGGGGGCTAACACCGGGGAGCTGTTTTTT
CDR3 protein: CASSSAYLAGANTGELFF
clone size: .
J gene: TRBJ2-2
D gene: TRBD2
V gene: TRBV18

CDR3 DNA: TGTGCCAGCAGCTCTTGGACAGCTAACACTGAAGCTTTCTTT
CDR3 protein: CASSSWTANTEAFF
clone size: .
J gene: TRBJ1-1
D gene: .
V gene: TRBV7-9

CDR3 DNA: TGTGCCAGCAGTCGACCCTCCTACAGGGGAGGCCAGCCCCAGCATTTT
CDR3 protein: CASSRPSYRGGQPQHF
clone size: .
J gene: TRBJ1-5
D gene: TRBD1
V gene: TRBV6-2/TRBV6-3